The source of this TCR beta chain is a study of early T cells in non-severe SARS-CoV-2 infection. Via MiXCR, TCRdb re-called the 5' RACE reads, giving one row per CDR3 protein. Here the sample spans 60,000 to 85,000 distinct CDR3 sequences, roughly 15% being singletons. CDR1 LNHNV and CDR2 YYDKDF come from the germline V gene (reference sequence). The CDR3 extends over 14 amino acids. In the case of this clonotype: A read error may produce the germline difference seen at one junction end.

The receptor was derived from an adult who was a healthcare worker with PCR-confirmed SARS-CoV-2 infection or an uninfected control (not recorded which). Sample: whole blood. The chain has TRBV15 and TRBJ2-7, with D unresolved. CDR3 residues: CATSREPDSYEQCF. The CDR3 nucleotides are TGTGCCACCAGCAGAGAGCCAGATTCCTACGAGCAGTGCTTC.